This T cell receptor beta chain was sequenced during a study of sequential checkpoint blockade in melanoma. CDR3 size: 14 residues. CDR1 and CDR2 from the germline V gene are MNHGY and SAAAGT. The V end was cut by 2 bases, the J end by 6 bases, with 11 bases between. Treatment here: randomized to nivolumab then ipilimumab (arm A) or the reverse (arm B). Repertoires were generated with immunoSEQ multiplex PCR, while TCRdb's copy carries only in-frame clones and drops some. This table holds about 5,500 clones, roughly two fifths found once. In this sample, this clone turned up a few times. This chain joins TRBV6-8 and TRBJ1-5; the D gene is possibly TRBD1 (5 bases). The specimen comprised tumor tissue (inferred from file names), sampled from a patient given nivolumab and ipilimumab in sequence. The sequence came from a human donor with melanoma. The CDR3 spells CASSYRAGPQPQHF. The CDR3 DNA sequence: TGTGCCAGCAGTTACCGGGCAGGGCCTCAGCCCCAGCATTTT.